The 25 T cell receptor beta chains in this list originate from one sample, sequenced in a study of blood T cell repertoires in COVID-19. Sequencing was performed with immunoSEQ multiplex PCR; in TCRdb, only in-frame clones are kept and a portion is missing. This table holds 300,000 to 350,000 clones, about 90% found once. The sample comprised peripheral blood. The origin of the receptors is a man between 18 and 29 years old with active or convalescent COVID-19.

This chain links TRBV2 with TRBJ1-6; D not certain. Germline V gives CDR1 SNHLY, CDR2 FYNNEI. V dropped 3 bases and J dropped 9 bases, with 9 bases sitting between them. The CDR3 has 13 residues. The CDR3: CASSDLGGSPLHF. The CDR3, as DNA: TGTGCCAGCAGTGATTTAGGAGGTTCACCCCTCCACTTT. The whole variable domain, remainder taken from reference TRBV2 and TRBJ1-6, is EPEVTQTPSHQVTQMGQEVILRCVPISNHLYFYWYRQILGQKVEFLVSFYNNEISEKSEIFDDQFSVERPDGSNFTLKIRSTKLEDSAMYFCASSDLGGSPLHFGNGTRLTVT.

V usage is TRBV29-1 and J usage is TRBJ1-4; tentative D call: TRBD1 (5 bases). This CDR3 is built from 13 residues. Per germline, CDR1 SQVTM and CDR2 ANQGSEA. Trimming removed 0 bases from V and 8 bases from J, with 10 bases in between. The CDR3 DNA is TGCAGCGTTGAAGACAGGGTGGCAGAAAAACTGTTTTTT. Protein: CSVEDRVAEKLFF.

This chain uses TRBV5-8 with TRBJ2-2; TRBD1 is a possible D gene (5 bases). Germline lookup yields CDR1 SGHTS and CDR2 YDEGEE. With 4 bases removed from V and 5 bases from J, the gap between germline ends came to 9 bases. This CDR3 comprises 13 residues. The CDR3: CASSRQSTGELFF. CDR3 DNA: TGTGCCAGCAGCCGACAGAGTACCGGGGAGCTGTTTTTT.

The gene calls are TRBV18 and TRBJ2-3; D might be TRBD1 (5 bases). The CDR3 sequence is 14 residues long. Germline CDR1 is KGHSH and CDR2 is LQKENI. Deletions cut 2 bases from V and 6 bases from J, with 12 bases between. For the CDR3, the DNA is TGTGCCAGCTCACCAAGCCAGGGTGTGGATACGCAGTATTTT. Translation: CASSPSQGVDTQYF.

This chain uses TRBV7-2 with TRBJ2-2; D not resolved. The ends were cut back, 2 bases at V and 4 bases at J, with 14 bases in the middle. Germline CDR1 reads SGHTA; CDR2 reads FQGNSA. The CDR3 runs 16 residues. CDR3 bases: TGTGCCAGCAGCTTATCACCCGCTACTATCACCGGGGAGCTGTTTTTT. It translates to CASSLSPATITGELFF.

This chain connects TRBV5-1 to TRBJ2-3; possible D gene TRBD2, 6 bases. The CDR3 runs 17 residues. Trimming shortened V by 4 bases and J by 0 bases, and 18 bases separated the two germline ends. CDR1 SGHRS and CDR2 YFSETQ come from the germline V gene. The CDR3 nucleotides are TGCGCCAGCAGCCTGGGACTGACGCACCTTAGCACAGATACGCAGTATTTT. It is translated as CASSLGLTHLSTDTQYF.

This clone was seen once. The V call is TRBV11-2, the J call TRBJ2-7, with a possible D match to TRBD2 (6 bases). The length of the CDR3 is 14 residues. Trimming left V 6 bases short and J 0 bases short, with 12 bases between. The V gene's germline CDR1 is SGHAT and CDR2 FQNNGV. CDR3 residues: CASSHDGSSYEQYF. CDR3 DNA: TGTGCCAGCAGTCACGACGGGAGCTCCTACGAGCAGTACTTC.

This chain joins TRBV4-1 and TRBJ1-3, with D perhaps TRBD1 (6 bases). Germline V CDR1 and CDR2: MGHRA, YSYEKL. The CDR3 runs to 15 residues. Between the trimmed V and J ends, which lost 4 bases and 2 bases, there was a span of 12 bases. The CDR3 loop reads CASSPREGAGNTIYF. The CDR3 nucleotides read TGCGCCAGCAGCCCCCGGGAGGGGGCTGGAAACACCATATATTTT.

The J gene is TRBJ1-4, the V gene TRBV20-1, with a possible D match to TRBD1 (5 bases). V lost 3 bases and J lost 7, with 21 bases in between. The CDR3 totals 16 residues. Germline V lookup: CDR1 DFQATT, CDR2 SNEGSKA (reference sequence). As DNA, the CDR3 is TGCAGTGCTAGTGGTATTGGGGCCCTAGGCGGTGAAAAACTGTTTTTT. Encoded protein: CSASGIGALGGEKLFF.

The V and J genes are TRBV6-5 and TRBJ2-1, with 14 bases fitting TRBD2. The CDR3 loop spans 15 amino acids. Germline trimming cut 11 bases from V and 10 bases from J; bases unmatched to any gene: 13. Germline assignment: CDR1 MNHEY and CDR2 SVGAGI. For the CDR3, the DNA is TGTGCCGGTAGACTAGCGGGAGGGCCTGGCGACGAGCAGTTCTTC. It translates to CAGRLAGGPGDEQFF.

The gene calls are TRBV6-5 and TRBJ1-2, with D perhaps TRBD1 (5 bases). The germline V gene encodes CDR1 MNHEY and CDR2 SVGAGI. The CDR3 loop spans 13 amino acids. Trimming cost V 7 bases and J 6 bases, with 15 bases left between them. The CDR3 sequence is CASTNGQGDGYTF. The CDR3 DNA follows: TGTGCCAGCACCAACGGGCAGGGTGATGGCTACACCTTC.

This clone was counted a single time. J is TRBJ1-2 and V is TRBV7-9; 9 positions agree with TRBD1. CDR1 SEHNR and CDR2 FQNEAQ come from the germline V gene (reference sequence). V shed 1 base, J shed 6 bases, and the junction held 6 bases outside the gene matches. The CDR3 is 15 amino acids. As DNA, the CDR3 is TGTGCCAGCAGCTTAGGACAGGGGGGAAAGGATGGCTACACCTTC. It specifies CASSLGQGGKDGYTF.

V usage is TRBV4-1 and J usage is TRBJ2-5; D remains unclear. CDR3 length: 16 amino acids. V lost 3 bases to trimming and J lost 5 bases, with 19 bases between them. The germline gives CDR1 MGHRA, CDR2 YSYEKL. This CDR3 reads CASSQPLGLLRETQYF. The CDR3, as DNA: TGCGCCAGCAGCCAGCCATTAGGTCTCCTGAGGGAGACCCAGTACTTC.

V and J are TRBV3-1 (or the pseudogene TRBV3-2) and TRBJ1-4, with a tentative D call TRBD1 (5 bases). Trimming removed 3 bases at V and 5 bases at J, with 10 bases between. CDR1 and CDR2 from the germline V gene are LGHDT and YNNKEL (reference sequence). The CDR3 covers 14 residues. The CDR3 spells CASSQDIRNEKLFF. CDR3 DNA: TGTGCCAGCAGCCAGGACATACGGAATGAAAAACTGTTTTTT.

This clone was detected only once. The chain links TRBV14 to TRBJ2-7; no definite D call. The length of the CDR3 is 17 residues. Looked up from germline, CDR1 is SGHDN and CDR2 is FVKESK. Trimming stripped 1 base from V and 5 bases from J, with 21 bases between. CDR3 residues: CASSQVYGLRVSHEQYF. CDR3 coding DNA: TGTGCCAGCAGCCAAGTTTACGGCTTACGGGTGTCCCACGAGCAGTACTTC.

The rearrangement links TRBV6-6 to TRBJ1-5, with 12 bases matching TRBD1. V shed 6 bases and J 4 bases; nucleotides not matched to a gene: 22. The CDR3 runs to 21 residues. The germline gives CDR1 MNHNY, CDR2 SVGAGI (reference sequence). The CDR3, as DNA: TGTGCCAGCAGCCCGGGGACAGGGGGCCCTAGGTTTTTTACGGCGAATCAGCCCCAGCATTTT. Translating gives CASSPGTGGPRFFTANQPQHF.

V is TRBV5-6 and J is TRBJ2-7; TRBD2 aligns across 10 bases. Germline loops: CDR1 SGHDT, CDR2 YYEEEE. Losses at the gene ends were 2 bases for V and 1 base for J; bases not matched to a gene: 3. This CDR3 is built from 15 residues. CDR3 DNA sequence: TGTGCCAGCAGCTTCCCTAGCGGGGGTTCCTACGAGCAGTACTTC. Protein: CASSFPSGGSYEQYF.

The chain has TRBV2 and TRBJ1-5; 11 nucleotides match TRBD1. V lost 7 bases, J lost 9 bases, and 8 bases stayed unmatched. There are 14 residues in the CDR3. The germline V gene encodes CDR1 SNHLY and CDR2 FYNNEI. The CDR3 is CASTRDRGLPPQHF. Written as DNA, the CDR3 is TGTGCCAGCACCCGGGACAGGGGGTTGCCGCCCCAGCATTTT.

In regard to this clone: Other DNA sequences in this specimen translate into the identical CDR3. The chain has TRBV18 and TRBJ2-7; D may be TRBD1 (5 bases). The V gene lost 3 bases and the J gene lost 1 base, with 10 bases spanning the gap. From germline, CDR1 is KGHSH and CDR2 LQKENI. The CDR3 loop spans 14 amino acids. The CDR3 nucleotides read TGTGCCAGCTCACCTGGGGCCTCGTCCTACGAGCAGTACTTC. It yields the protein CASSPGASSYEQYF. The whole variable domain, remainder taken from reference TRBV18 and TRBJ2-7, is NAGVMQNPRHLVRRRGQEARLRCSPMKGHSHVYWYRQLPEEGLKFMVYLQKENIIDESGMPKERFSAEFPKEGPSILRIQQVVRGDSAAYFCASSPGASSYEQYFGPGTRLTVT.

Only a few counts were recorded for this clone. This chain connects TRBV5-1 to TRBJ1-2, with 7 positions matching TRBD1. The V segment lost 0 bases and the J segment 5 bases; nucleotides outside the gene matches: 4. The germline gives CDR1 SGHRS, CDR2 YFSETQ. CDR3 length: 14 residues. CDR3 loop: CASSLAGQAYGYTF. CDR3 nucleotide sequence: TGCGCCAGCAGCTTGGCCGGACAGGCTTATGGCTACACCTTC.

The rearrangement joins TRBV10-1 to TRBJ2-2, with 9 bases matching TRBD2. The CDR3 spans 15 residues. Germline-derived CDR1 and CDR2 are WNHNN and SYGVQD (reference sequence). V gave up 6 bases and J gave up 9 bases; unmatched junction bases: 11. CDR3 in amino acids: CASSWLAGCRRELFF. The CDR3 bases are TGCGCCAGCAGCTGGCTAGCGGGGTGTCGGCGGGAGCTGTTTTTT.

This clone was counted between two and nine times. The CDR3 protein is CASRANGQTGGASSEAFF. The CDR3, as DNA: TGCGCCAGCAGGGCGAACGGTCAAACAGGGGGCGCGAGCTCTGAAGCTTTCTTT. The genes are TRBV5-1 and TRBJ1-1; 9 bases are shared with TRBD1. Germline lookup yields CDR1 SGHRS and CDR2 YFSETQ. Trimming at V came to 5 bases and at J to 6 bases, leaving 20 bases not matched to a gene. CDR3 length equals 18 residues.

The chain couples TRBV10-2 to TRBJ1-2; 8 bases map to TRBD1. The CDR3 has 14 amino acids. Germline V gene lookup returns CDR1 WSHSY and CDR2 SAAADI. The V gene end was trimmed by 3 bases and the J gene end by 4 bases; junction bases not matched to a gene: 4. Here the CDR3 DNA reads TGCGCCAGCAGTGATTTCGGGACAGGCTATGGCTACACCTTC. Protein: CASSDFGTGYGYTF.

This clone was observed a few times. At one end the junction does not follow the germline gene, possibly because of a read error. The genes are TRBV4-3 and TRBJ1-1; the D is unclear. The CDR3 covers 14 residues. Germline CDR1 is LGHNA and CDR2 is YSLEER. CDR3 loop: CASSQDLGNSEAFF. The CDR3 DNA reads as TGCGCCAGCAGCCAAGATTTGGGTAACAGTGAAGCTTTCTTT.

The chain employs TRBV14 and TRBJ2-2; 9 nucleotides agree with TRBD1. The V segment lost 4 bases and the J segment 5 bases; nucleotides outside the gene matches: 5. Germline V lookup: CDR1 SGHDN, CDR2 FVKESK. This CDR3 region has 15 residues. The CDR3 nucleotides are TGTGCCAGCAGCCGAGGGACAGGGACTACCGGGGAGCTGTTTTTT. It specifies CASSRGTGTTGELFF.